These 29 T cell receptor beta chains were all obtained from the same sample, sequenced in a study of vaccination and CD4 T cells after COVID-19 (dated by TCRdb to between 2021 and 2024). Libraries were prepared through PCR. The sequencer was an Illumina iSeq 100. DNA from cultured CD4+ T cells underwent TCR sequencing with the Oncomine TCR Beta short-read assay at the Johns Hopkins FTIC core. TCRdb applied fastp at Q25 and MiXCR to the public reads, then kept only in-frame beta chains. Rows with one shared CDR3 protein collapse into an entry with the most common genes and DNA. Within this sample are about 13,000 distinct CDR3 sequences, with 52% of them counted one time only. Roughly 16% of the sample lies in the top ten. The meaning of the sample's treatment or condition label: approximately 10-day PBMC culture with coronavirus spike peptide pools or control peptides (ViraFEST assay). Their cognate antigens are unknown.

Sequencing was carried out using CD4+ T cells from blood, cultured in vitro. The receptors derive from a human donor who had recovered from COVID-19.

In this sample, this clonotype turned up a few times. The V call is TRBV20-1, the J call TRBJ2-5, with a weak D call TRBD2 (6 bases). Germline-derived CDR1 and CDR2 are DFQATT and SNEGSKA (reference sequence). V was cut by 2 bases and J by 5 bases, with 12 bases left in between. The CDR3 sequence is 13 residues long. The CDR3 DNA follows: TGCAGTGCTAGACCTGGCGGGAAGGAGACCCAGTACTTC. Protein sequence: CSARPGGKETQYF.

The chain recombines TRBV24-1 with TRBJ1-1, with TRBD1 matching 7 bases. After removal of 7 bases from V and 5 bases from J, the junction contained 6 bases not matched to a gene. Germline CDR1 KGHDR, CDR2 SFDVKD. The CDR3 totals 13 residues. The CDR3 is CATRHATGTEAFF. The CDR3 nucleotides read TGTGCCACCAGACACGCGACAGGGACTGAAGCTTTCTTT.

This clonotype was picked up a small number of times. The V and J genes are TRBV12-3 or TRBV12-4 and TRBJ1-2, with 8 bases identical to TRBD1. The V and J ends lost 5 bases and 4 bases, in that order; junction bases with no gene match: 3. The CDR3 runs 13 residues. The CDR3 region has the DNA TGTGCCAGCAGTAAGGACAGGGTCTATGGCTACACCTTC. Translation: CASSKDRVYGYTF.

This CDR3 is CAISDWDGYTF. CDR3 nucleotide sequence: TGTGCCATCAGTGACTGGGATGGCTACACCTTC. The rearrangement links TRBV10-3 to TRBJ1-2; D not resolved. CDR1 and CDR2 from the germline V gene are ENHRY and SYGVKD. The V end was cut by 3 bases, the J end by 6 bases, with 5 bases between. The CDR3 totals 11 residues.

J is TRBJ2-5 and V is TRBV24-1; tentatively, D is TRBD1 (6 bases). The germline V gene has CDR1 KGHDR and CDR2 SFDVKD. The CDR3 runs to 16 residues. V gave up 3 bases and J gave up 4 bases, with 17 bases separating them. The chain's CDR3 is CATSDALGGSSETQYF. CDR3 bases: TGTGCCACCAGTGATGCTCTAGGGGGTTCCTCAGAGACCCAGTACTTC.

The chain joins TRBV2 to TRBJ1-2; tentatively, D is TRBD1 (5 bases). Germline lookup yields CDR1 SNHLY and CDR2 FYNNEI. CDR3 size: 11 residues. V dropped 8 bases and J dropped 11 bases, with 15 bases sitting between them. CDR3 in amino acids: CASSAGLGYTF. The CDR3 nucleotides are TGTGCCAGCTCAGCGGGGCTGGGATACACCTTC.

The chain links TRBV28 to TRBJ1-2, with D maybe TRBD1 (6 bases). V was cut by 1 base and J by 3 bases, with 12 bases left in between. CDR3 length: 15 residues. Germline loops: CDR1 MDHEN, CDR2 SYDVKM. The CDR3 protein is CASSLFAGEDYGYTF. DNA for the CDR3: TGTGCCAGCAGTTTATTTGCAGGGGAGGACTATGGCTACACCTTC.

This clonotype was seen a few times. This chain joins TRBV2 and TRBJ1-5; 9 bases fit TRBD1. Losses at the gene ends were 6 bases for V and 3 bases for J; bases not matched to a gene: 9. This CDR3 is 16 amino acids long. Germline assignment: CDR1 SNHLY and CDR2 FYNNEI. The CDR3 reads CASSGPGTGFNQPQHF. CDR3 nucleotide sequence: TGTGCCAGCAGCGGTCCCGGGACAGGGTTCAATCAGCCCCAGCATTTT.

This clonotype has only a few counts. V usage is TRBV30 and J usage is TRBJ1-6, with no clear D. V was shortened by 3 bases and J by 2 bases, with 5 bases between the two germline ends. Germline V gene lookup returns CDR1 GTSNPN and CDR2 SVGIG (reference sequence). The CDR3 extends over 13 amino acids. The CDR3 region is CAWSSAYNSPLHF. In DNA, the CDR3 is TGTGCCTGGAGCTCGGCCTATAATTCACCCCTCCACTTT.

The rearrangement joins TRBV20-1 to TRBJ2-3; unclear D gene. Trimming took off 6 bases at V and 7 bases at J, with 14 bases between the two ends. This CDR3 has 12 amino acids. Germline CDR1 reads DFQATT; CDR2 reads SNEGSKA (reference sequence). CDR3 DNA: TGCAGTGCGGATGGACCTCTGAATACGCAGTATTTT. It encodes CSADGPLNTQYF.

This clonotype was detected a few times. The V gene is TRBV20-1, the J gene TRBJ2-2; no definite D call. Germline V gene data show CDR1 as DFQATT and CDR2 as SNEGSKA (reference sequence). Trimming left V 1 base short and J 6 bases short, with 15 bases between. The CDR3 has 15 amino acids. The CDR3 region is CSARGFRIESGELFF. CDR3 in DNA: TGCAGTGCTAGAGGCTTTCGAATAGAGTCCGGGGAGCTGTTTTTT.

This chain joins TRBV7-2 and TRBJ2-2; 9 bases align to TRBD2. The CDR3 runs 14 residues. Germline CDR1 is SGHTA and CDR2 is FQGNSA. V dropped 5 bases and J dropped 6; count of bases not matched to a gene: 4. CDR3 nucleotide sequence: TGTGCCAGCAGCCCAGTAGCGGGAGCCGGGGAGCTGTTTTTT. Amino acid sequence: CASSPVAGAGELFF.

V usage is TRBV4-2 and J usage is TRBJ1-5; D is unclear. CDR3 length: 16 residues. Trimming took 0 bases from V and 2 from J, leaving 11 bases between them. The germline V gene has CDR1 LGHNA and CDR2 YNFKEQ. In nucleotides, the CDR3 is TGTGCCAGCAGCCAAGAGGTCGGGCTGGGCAATCAGCCCCAGCATTTT. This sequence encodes CASSQEVGLGNQPQHF.

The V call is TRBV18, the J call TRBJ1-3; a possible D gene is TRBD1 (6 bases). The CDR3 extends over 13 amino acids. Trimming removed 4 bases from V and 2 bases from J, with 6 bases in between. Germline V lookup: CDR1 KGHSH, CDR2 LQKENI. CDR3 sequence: CASSQGAGNTIYF. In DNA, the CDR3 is TGTGCCAGCTCACAGGGGGCTGGAAACACCATATATTTT.

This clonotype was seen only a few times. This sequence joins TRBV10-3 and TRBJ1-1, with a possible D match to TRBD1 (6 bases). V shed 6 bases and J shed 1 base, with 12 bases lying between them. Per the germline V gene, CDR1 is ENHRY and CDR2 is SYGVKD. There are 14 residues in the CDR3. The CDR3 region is CAISSGEGNTEAFF. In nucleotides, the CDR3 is TGTGCCATCAGCTCAGGGGAAGGGAACACTGAAGCTTTCTTT.

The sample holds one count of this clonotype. The CDR3, as DNA: TGTGCCAGCAGCAAGACTAGCTACAATGAGCAGTTCTTC. Translation: CASSKTSYNEQFF. V is TRBV6-2 or TRBV6-3 and J is TRBJ2-1, with a possible D match to TRBD2 (6 bases). The V gene's germline CDR1 is MNHEY and CDR2 SVGEGT. Trimming took off 6 bases at V and 3 bases at J, with 9 bases between the two ends. The length of the CDR3 is 13 residues.

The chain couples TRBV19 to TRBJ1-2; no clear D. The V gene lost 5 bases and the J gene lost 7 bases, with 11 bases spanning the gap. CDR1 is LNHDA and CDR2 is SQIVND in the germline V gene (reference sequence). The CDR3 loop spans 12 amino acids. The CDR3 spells CASSWILGGYTF. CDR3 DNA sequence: TGTGCCAGTAGTTGGATTCTTGGTGGCTACACCTTC.

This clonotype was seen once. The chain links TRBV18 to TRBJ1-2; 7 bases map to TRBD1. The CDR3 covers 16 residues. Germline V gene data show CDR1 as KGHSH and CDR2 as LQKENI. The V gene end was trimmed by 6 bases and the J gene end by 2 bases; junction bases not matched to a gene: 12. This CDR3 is CASSTEARQGNYGYTF. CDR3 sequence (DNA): TGTGCCAGCTCTACCGAAGCAAGACAGGGAAACTATGGCTACACCTTC.

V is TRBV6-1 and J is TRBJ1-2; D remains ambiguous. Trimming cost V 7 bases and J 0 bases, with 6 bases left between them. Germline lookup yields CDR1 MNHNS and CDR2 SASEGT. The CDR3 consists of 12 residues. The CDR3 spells CASKEANYGYTF. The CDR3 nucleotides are TGTGCCAGCAAGGAAGCTAACTATGGCTACACCTTC.

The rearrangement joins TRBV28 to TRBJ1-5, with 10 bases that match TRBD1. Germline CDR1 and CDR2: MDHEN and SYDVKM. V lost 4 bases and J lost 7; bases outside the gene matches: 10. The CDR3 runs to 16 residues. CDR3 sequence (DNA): TGTGCCAGCAGTTCGACGCGGACAGGGGGAGGACAGCCCCAGCATTTT. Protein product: CASSSTRTGGGQPQHF. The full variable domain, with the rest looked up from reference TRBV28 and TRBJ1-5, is DVKVTQSSRYLVKRTGEKVFLECVQDMDHENMFWYRQDPGLGLRLIYFSYDVKMKEKGDIPEGYSVSREKKERFSLILESASTNQTSMYLCASSSTRTGGGQPQHFGDGTRLSIL.

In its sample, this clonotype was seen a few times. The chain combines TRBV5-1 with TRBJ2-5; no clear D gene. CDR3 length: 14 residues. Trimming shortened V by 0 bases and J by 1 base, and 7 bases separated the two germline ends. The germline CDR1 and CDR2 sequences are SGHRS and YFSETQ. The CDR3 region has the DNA TGCGCCAGCAGCTTGGGGCAGGCCCAAGAGACCCAGTACTTC. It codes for CASSLGQAQETQYF.

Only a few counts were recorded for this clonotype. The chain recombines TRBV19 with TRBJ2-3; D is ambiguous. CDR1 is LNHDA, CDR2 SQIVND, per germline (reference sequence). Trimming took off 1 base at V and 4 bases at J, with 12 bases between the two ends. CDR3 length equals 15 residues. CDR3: CASSIAGVPADTQYF. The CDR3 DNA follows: TGTGCCAGTAGTATAGCCGGAGTGCCAGCAGATACGCAGTATTTT.

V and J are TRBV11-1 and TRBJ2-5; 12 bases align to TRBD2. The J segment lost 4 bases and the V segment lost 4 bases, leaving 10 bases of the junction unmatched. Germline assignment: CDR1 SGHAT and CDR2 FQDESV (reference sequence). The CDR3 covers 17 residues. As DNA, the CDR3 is TGTGCCAGCAGCTCCGTGACTAGCGGGAGACTACGAGAGACCCAGTACTTC. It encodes CASSSVTSGRLRETQYF. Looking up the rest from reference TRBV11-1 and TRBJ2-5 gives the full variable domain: EAEVAQSPRYKITEKSQAVAFWCDPISGHATLYWYRQILGQGPELLVQFQDESVVDDSQLPKDRFSAERLKGVDSTLKIQPAELGDSAMYLCASSSVTSGRLRETQYFGPGTRLLVL.

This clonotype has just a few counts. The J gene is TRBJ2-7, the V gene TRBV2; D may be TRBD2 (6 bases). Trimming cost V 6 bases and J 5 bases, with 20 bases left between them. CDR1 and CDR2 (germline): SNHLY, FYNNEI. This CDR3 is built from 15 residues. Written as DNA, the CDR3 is TGTGCCAGCAGCCCCGAGATGGGGACTTGGGACGAGCAGTACTTC. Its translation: CASSPEMGTWDEQYF.

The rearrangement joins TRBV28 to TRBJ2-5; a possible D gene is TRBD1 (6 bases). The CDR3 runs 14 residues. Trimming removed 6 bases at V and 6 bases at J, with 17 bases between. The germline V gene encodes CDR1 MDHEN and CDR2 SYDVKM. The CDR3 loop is CASSLLGAPKTQYF. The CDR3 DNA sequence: TGTGCCAGCAGCCTTCTGGGGGCGCCAAAGACCCAGTACTTC.

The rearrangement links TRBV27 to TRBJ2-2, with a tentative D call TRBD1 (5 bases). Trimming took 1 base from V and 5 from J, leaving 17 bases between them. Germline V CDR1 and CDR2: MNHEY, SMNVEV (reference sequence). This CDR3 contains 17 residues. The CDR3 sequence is CASSLYVVDRRTGELFF. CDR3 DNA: TGTGCCAGCAGTTTATACGTGGTCGACAGACGGACCGGGGAGCTGTTTTTT.

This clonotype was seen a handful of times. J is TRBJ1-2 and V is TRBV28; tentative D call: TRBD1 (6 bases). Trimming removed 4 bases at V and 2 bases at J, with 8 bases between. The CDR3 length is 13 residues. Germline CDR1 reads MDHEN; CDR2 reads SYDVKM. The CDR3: CASSSQGNYGYTF. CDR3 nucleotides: TGTGCCAGCAGTTCCCAGGGGAACTATGGCTACACCTTC.

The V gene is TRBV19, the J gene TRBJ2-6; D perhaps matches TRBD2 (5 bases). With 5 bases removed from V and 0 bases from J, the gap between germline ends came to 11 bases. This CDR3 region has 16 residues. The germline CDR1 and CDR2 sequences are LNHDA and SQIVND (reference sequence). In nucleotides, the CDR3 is TGTGCCAGTAGTCCGACTATCGGCTCTGGGGCCAACGTCCTGACTTTC. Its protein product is CASSPTIGSGANVLTF.

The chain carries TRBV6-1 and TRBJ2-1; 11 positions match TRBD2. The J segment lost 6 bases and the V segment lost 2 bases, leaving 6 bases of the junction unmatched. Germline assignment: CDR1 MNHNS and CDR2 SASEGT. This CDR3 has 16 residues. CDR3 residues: CASSEYTGLAANEQFF. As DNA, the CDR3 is TGTGCCAGCAGTGAATATACGGGACTAGCGGCCAATGAGCAGTTCTTC.